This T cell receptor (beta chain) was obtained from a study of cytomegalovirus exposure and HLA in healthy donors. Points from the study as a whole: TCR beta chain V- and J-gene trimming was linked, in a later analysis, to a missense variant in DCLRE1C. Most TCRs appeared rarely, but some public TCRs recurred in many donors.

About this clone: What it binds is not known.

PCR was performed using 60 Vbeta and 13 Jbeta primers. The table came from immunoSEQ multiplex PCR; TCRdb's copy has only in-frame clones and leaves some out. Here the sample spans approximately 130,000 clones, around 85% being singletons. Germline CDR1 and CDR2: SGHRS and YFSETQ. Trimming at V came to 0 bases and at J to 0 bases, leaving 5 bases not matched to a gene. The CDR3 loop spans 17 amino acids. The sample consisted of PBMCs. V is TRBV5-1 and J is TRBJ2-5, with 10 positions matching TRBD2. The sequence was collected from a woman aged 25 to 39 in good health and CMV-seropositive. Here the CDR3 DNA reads TGCGCCAGCAGCTTGGGACTAGCGGGCCCGTACCAAGAGACCCAGTACTTC. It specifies CASSLGLAGPYQETQYF.